The source of this TCR beta chain is a study of patients and donors after allogeneic stem cell transplantation. The CDR3 contains 13 residues. Trimming pared 10 bases from V and 4 bases from J, leaving 13 bases between. Germline CDR1 reads SGHVS; CDR2 reads FQNEAQ. The sample holds a few counts of this clonotype. TCRdb re-derived calls from the RT-PCR reads in MiXCR, one entry per CDR3 protein. The top ten hold about 6% of the sample, which has about 960,000 distinct CDR3 sequences, about a sixth seen once. Specimen: blood, either unsorted or a sorted T cell fraction (not recorded which). The chain employs TRBV7-8 and TRBJ1-4, with D possibly matching TRBD1 (6 bases). This TCR was sampled from a human donor who was either an allogeneic HSCT recipient or a stem cell or donor lymphocyte infusion donor (not recorded which). It is not recorded whose cells these are; they may come from a transplant donor. CDR3 amino acids: CATGTSYNEKLFF. CDR3 DNA sequence: TGTGCCACAGGGACAAGCTATAATGAAAAACTGTTTTTT.